One sample yielded the 24 T cell receptor beta chains listed below, sequenced in a study of siplizumab effects on memory and regulatory T cells. TCRdb's copy holds only in-frame clones and misses some; the assay was immunoSEQ multiplex PCR. The sample shows 15,000 to 20,000 clones, approximately 50% of them seen only once. These receptors lack a known antigen. Cells of the mixed lymphocyte reaction were cocultured at 37 degrees C for roughly 6 days. The source material was CFSE-low (dividing) CD4+ T cells sorted from an allogeneic mixed lymphocyte reaction. Source of these receptors: a human donor in good health; the cells came from an allogeneic mixed lymphocyte reaction.

V usage is TRBV28 and J usage is TRBJ1-4, with 8 bases aligning to TRBD1. V lost 2 bases to trimming and J lost 7 bases; unmatched junction nucleotides: 6. The CDR3 runs 15 residues. CDR1 MDHEN and CDR2 SYDVKM come from the germline V gene. The CDR3 DNA follows: TGTGCCAGCAGTTTAATCACAGGGGGATCTGAAAAACTGTTTTTT. Residues: CASSLITGGSEKLFF.

J is TRBJ2-2 and V is TRBV15; D remains unclear. There are 15 residues in the CDR3. CDR1 LNHNV and CDR2 YYDKDF come from the germline V gene (reference sequence). The V end lost 2 bases, the J end lost 8 bases, and 15 bases lay between the germline ends. CDR3 sequence: CATSRKGWGAGELFF. The CDR3 nucleotides read TGTGCCACCAGCAGAAAGGGTTGGGGTGCAGGGGAGCTGTTTTTT.

The V gene is TRBV20-1, the J gene TRBJ1-2; 7 nucleotides agree with TRBD1. The CDR3 has 11 residues. Germline lookup yields CDR1 DFQATT and CDR2 SNEGSKA (reference sequence). After removal of 3 bases from V and 8 bases from J, the junction contained 3 bases not matched to a gene. CDR3 in DNA: TGCAGTGCTAGGACGACAGGGGGCTACACCTTC. Protein: CSARTTGGYTF.

The chain uses TRBV10-3 and TRBJ2-2; TRBD1 matches at 7 bases. The CDR3 contains 17 residues. Germline assignment: CDR1 ENHRY and CDR2 SYGVKD. Trimming cost V 6 bases and J 0 bases; bases outside gene matches: 10. Written as DNA, the CDR3 is TGTGCCATCAGGACACCGACAGGGTCGGCGAACACCGGGGAGCTGTTTTTT. It translates to CAIRTPTGSANTGELFF.

This chain connects TRBV7-3 to TRBJ2-5; no reliable D call. The germline CDR1 and CDR2 sequences are SGHTA and FQGTGA. The CDR3 runs to 14 residues. V lost 3 bases to trimming and J lost 7 bases, with 15 bases between them. The CDR3: CASSLAGVEGTQYF. As DNA, the CDR3 is TGTGCCAGCAGCTTGGCCGGCGTGGAAGGGACCCAGTACTTC.

The rearrangement links TRBV18 to TRBJ2-1; D ambiguous. The germline gives CDR1 KGHSH, CDR2 LQKENI. With 2 bases removed from V and 6 bases from J, the gap between germline ends came to 8 bases. The CDR3 has 13 amino acids. In DNA form, the CDR3 reads TGTGCCAGCTCACCAATATTAGGCAATGAGCAGTTCTTC. Protein sequence: CASSPILGNEQFF.

This clone was seen only a few times. This chain uses TRBV5-1 with TRBJ1-5; tentative D call: TRBD1 (5 bases). CDR1 is SGHRS and CDR2 is YFSETQ in the germline V gene. This CDR3 region has 14 residues. V was trimmed by 2 bases and J by 5 bases, leaving 11 bases between them. CDR3 DNA sequence: TGCGCCAGCAGCTTAGGGCAGGGTGATCAGCCCCAGCATTTT. It encodes CASSLGQGDQPQHF.

Many counts were recorded for this clone. In nucleotides, the CDR3 is TGTGCCAGTAGTTTAGGACAGACTGCGGGAGGCTACACCTTC. Translation: CASSLGQTAGGYTF. This sequence joins TRBV19 and TRBJ1-2, with D tentatively TRBD1 (6 bases). The V gene lost 5 bases and the J gene lost 8 bases, with 18 bases spanning the gap. The CDR3 sequence is 14 residues long. The germline V gene has CDR1 LNHDA and CDR2 SQIVND (reference sequence).

CDR3 DNA sequence: TGTGCCAGCAGTTACTTAGGCAGGGACTTCTATGGCTACACCTTC. Residues: CASSYLGRDFYGYTF. The V call is TRBV6-6, the J call TRBJ1-2, with D perhaps TRBD1 (5 bases). V lost 1 base, J lost 4 bases, and 13 bases lay in between. Germline assignment: CDR1 MNHNY and CDR2 SVGAGI (reference sequence). The CDR3 sequence is 15 residues long.

The chain combines TRBV28 with TRBJ1-3; 7 nucleotides agree with TRBD1. The germline CDR1 and CDR2 sequences are MDHEN and SYDVKM. V was pared by 5 bases and J by 4 bases, with 11 bases of the junction left unmatched. This CDR3 has 16 residues. The CDR3 sequence is CASSPIRQGRGNTIYF. The CDR3 DNA is TGTGCCAGCAGTCCCATCAGACAGGGAAGGGGAAACACCATATATTTT.

The V and J genes are TRBV4-2 and TRBJ1-5, with D unclear. CDR1 and CDR2 from the germline V gene are LGHNA and YNFKEQ. This CDR3 is 13 amino acids long. Deletions cut 5 bases from V and 5 bases from J, with 10 bases between. The CDR3 DNA sequence: TGTGCCAGCAGCTTGGCCACTGATCAGCCCCAGCATTTT. As protein: CASSLATDQPQHF.

This clone was counted a single time. The V and J genes are TRBV7-2 and TRBJ1-5; TRBD1 matches 7 bases. The CDR3 consists of 16 residues. The junction had 5 bases not matched to a gene; V was cut back by 1 base and J by 2 bases. Germline V CDR1 and CDR2: SGHTA, FQGNSA. This CDR3 reads CASSLGYGQGNQPQHF. The CDR3 nucleotides are TGTGCCAGCAGCTTAGGATATGGACAGGGCAATCAGCCCCAGCATTTT.

The chain is built from TRBV7-2 and TRBJ2-6; no firm D call. The CDR3 has 13 residues. Germline-derived CDR1 and CDR2 are SGHTA and FQGNSA. With 1 base removed from V and 3 bases from J, the gap between germline ends came to 1 base. Written as DNA, the CDR3 is TGTGCCAGCAGCTTAGTTGGGGCCAACGTCCTGACTTTC. Translated: CASSLVGANVLTF.

This chain uses TRBV2 with TRBJ1-5; D is undetermined. Germline V CDR1 and CDR2: SNHLY, FYNNEI. The CDR3 length is 13 residues. V lost 5 bases to trimming and J lost 6 bases, with 11 bases between them. The CDR3 loop is CASSRDPGQPQHF. DNA for the CDR3: TGTGCCAGCAGTAGGGATCCGGGTCAGCCCCAGCATTTT.

The sample holds a few counts of this clone. The V gene is TRBV6-6, the J gene TRBJ1-2; 10 bases fit TRBD1. V lost 2 bases, J lost 6 bases, and 3 bases stayed unmatched. The CDR3 consists of 14 residues. The germline V gene has CDR1 MNHNY and CDR2 SVGAGI (reference sequence). The CDR3: CASSYPTGGDGYTF. The CDR3 bases are TGTGCCAGCAGTTACCCGACAGGGGGCGATGGCTACACCTTC.

This clone was observed a handful of times. This chain links TRBV5-1 with TRBJ2-5; the D is unclear. Trimming took off 0 bases at V and 4 bases at J, with 7 bases between the two ends. In germline, CDR1 is SGHRS, CDR2 YFSETQ. The CDR3 has 13 residues. The CDR3 loop is CASSLVSVETQYF. The CDR3 region has the DNA TGCGCCAGCAGCTTGGTGTCAGTAGAGACCCAGTACTTC. Drawing the rest from reference TRBV5-1 and TRBJ2-5, the complete variable domain is KAGVTQTPRYLIKTRGQQVTLSCSPISGHRSVSWYQQTPGQGLQFLFEYFSETQRNKGNFPGRFSGRQFSNSRSEMNVSTLELGDSALYLCASSLVSVETQYFGPGTRLLVL.

CDR3 DNA: TGCAGTCCAGTGTACCAAGAGACCCAGTACTTC. Its translation: CSPVYQETQYF. The gene calls are TRBV20-1 and TRBJ2-5; D is uncertain. Trimming shortened V by 8 bases and J by 0 bases, and 7 bases separated the two germline ends. The V gene's germline CDR1 is DFQATT and CDR2 SNEGSKA (reference sequence). CDR3 length: 11 amino acids.

The V gene is TRBV7-2, the J gene TRBJ2-3; D possibly corresponds to TRBD1 (7 bases). The CDR3 length is 15 residues. V lost 4 bases and J lost 5, with 16 bases in between. Germline V gene sequence: CDR1 SGHTA, CDR2 FQGNSA. The CDR3 region has the DNA TGTGCCAGCAGCTGGTCCGCGCAGGGGGGAGATACGCAGTATTTT. Its protein product is CASSWSAQGGDTQYF.

The chain employs TRBV18 and TRBJ1-5; D unclear. Deletions cut 2 bases from V and 6 bases from J, with 11 bases between. Germline lookup yields CDR1 KGHSH and CDR2 LQKENI. This CDR3 contains 14 residues. CDR3 nucleotide sequence: TGTGCCAGCTCACCATTAGGGATGTCTCAGCCCCAGCATTTT. Translation: CASSPLGMSQPQHF. The full variable domain, with the rest looked up from reference TRBV18 and TRBJ1-5, is NAGVMQNPRHLVRRRGQEARLRCSPMKGHSHVYWYRQLPEEGLKFMVYLQKENIIDESGMPKERFSAEFPKEGPSILRIQQVVRGDSAAYFCASSPLGMSQPQHFGDGTRLSIL.

V and J are TRBV18 and TRBJ2-7; weak D call: TRBD2 (6 bases). Germline values: CDR1 KGHSH, CDR2 LQKENI. The V and J ends lost 3 bases and 6 bases respectively, with 18 bases between them. This CDR3 region has 15 residues. CDR3 in DNA: TGTGCCAGCTCACCGACCACGGACATCGGGGGCGAGCAGTACTTC. Protein: CASSPTTDIGGEQYF.

The V and J genes are TRBV7-2 and TRBJ1-4, with a tentative D call TRBD1 (5 bases). V lost 1 base and J 4 bases, leaving 13 bases between the germline ends. The CDR3 has 16 amino acids. Germline CDR1 reads SGHTA; CDR2 reads FQGNSA. CDR3 in DNA: TGTGCCAGCAGCTTAGTTGCGACAGCCTATAATGAAAAACTGTTTTTT. It yields the protein CASSLVATAYNEKLFF. Full variable domain (rest looked up from reference TRBV7-2 and TRBJ1-4): GAGVSQSPSNKVTEKGKDVELRCDPISGHTALYWYRQSLGQGLEFLIYFQGNSAPDKSGLPSDRFSAERTGGSVSTLTIQRTQQEDSAVYLCASSLVATAYNEKLFFGSGTQLSVL.

This clone was seen more than once but under ten times. The chain employs TRBV5-4 and TRBJ1-3, with D possibly TRBD1 on 5 matching bases. Germline CDR1 reads SGHNT; CDR2 reads YYREEE (reference sequence). Deletions cut 0 bases from V and 8 bases from J, with 15 bases between. This CDR3 region has 15 residues. The DNA of the CDR3 is TGTGCCAGCAGCTTGGACCCCGGGACCGGGGACACCATATATTTT. Its protein product is CASSLDPGTGDTIYF.

The rearrangement uses TRBV6-5 and TRBJ1-2; 12 bases line up with TRBD1. Per the germline V gene, CDR1 is MNHEY and CDR2 is SVGAGI. The ends lost 5 bases at V and 8 bases at J; junction bases unmatched: 9. The CDR3 totals 15 residues. DNA for the CDR3: TGTGCCAGCAGTACTCCCGGGACAGGGGGCCTAGGCTACACCTTC. It translates to CASSTPGTGGLGYTF.

The J gene is TRBJ1-1, the V gene TRBV7-9; D is uncertain. The CDR3 spans 12 residues. The germline V and J ends were trimmed by 0 bases and 7 bases, with 6 bases remaining between them. Germline lookup yields CDR1 SEHNR and CDR2 FQNEAQ (reference sequence). As DNA, the CDR3 is TGTGCCAGCAGCTTAGCCCTCAATGAAGCTTTCTTT. Translating it yields CASSLALNEAFF.